This passage covers 21 T cell receptor beta chains from one sample sequenced in a study of blood T cell repertoires in COVID-19. Here immunoSEQ multiplex PCR was the method, and the copy in TCRdb shows in-frame clones only, minus some. This sample has some 390,000 clones, with more than 75% found just once. Sample: peripheral blood. These receptor sequences come from a human donor in a cohort sampled during active COVID-19.

This CDR3 is CASSITGLNEQFF. The DNA of the CDR3 is TGTGCCAGTAGTATAACGGGACTAAATGAGCAGTTCTTC. This rearrangement joins TRBV19 to TRBJ2-1; 7 positions agree with TRBD2. With V trimmed by 2 bases and J by 7 bases, 2 bases remained unmatched. The CDR3 consists of 13 residues. Germline CDR1 is LNHDA and CDR2 is SQIVND (reference sequence).

V is TRBV6-5 and J is TRBJ2-6; tentative D call: TRBD2 (7 bases). The CDR3 extends over 14 amino acids. Trimming cost V 8 bases and J 8 bases, with 16 bases left between them. CDR1 and CDR2 (germline): MNHEY, SVGAGI. The CDR3 reads CASVGGPPPNVLTF. In DNA, the CDR3 is TGTGCCAGCGTGGGGGGGCCTCCGCCCAACGTCCTGACTTTC.

Details on this clone: This CDR3 is also generated by other DNA sequences in the sample. The rearrangement joins TRBV12-3 or TRBV12-4 to TRBJ2-5, with TRBD1 as a possible D gene (6 bases). The CDR3 is 13 amino acids. The germline V and J ends were trimmed by 6 bases and 3 bases, with 11 bases remaining between them. The CDR3 coding sequence is TGTGCCAGCAGCCTGGGACAAGAAGAGACCCAGTACTTC. Translated: CASSLGQEETQYF.

This chain uses TRBV27 with TRBJ2-7; 10 bases are a match to TRBD2. Germline V gene lookup returns CDR1 MNHEY and CDR2 SMNVEV (reference sequence). Trimming cost V 2 bases and J 3 bases; bases outside gene matches: 4. There are 15 residues in the CDR3. CDR3 DNA: TGTGCCAGCAGTTTAGGGCCTAGCGGGAGCTACGAGCAGTACTTC. Residues: CASSLGPSGSYEQYF.

This CDR3 is CASSQGGLPLHF. The CDR3 DNA reads as TGTGCCAGCAGCCAAGGGGGGCTCCCCCTCCACTTT. This sequence joins TRBV14 and TRBJ1-6; D perhaps matches TRBD1 (6 bases). The V gene lost 1 base and the J gene lost 13 bases, with 8 bases spanning the gap. Germline V gives CDR1 SGHDN, CDR2 FVKESK. This CDR3 has 12 amino acids.

The rearrangement uses TRBV5-1 and TRBJ2-7; 8 bases map to TRBD1. CDR3 length: 13 residues. The germline V gene has CDR1 SGHRS and CDR2 YFSETQ. V gave up 4 bases and J gave up 6 bases; unmatched junction bases: 6. The CDR3 nucleotides read TGCGCCAGCAGCCTGGACAGGGTGGGCGAGCAGTACTTC. It specifies CASSLDRVGEQYF. Drawing the rest from reference TRBV5-1 and TRBJ2-7, the complete variable domain is KAGVTQTPRYLIKTRGQQVTLSCSPISGHRSVSWYQQTPGQGLQFLFEYFSETQRNKGNFPGRFSGRQFSNSRSEMNVSTLELGDSALYLCASSLDRVGEQYFGPGTRLTVT.

Only one count was recorded for this clone. V usage is TRBV19 and J usage is TRBJ2-5; TRBD1 is a possible D gene (5 bases). The V and J ends lost 7 bases and 5 bases respectively, with 14 bases between them. Per the germline V gene, CDR1 is LNHDA and CDR2 is SQIVND (reference sequence). The CDR3 runs 13 residues. The CDR3 DNA follows: TGTGCCAGTATTGGGGCTCTCGAGGAGACCCAGTACTTC. This encodes CASIGALEETQYF.

The V and J genes are TRBV6-5 and TRBJ2-3; 9 nucleotides align to TRBD2. V was pared by 2 bases and J by 6 bases, with 6 bases of the junction left unmatched. This CDR3 has 15 residues. Germline V gene sequence: CDR1 MNHEY, CDR2 SVGAGI. CDR3 coding DNA: TGTGCCAGCAGTTACGGCGGGACTAGCTACGATACGCAGTATTTT. It is translated as CASSYGGTSYDTQYF.

The chain employs TRBV10-3 and TRBJ1-5; TRBD1 matches 8 bases. CDR1 is ENHRY, CDR2 SYGVKD, per germline. This CDR3 has 14 amino acids. V gave up 6 bases and J gave up 2 bases; unmatched junction bases: 3. The DNA for the CDR3 is TGTGCCATCAGCCCGGGACAGGGCAATCAGCCCCAGCATTTT. Protein sequence: CAISPGQGNQPQHF.

The chain recombines TRBV6-5 with TRBJ2-2; 7 nucleotides line up with TRBD2. The V gene's germline CDR1 is MNHEY and CDR2 SVGAGI. The CDR3 length is 15 residues. The V gene end was trimmed by 2 bases and the J gene end by 1 base; junction bases not matched to a gene: 1. The chain's CDR3 is CASSYGGVNTGELFF. The CDR3 region has the DNA TGTGCCAGCAGTTACGGGGGGGTGAACACCGGGGAGCTGTTTTTT.

The chain uses TRBV19 and TRBJ1-2, with a possible D match to TRBD1 (6 bases). Germline assignment: CDR1 LNHDA and CDR2 SQIVND (reference sequence). This CDR3 is built from 15 residues. Trimming removed 3 bases from V and 7 bases from J, with 18 bases in between. The CDR3: CASSMTQGRSRGYTF. The CDR3 coding sequence is TGTGCCAGTAGTATGACGCAGGGGAGATCGCGTGGCTACACCTTC. The full variable domain, its missing parts supplied by reference TRBV19 and TRBJ1-2, is DGGITQSPKYLFRKEGQNVTLSCEQNLNHDAMYWYRQDPGQGLRLIYYSQIVNDFQKGDIAEGYSVSREKKESFPLTVTSAQKNPTAFYLCASSMTQGRSRGYTFGSGTRLTVV.

V is TRBV12-3 or TRBV12-4 and J is TRBJ1-2; D uncertain. CDR3 length equals 11 residues. V lost 4 bases, J lost 7 bases, and 7 bases lay in between. CDR3 in amino acids: CASSSRSGYTF. DNA of the CDR3: TGTGCCAGCAGTTCCCGGTCTGGCTACACCTTC.

V gene TRBV5-4 combines with J gene TRBJ2-2; 10 bases are a match to TRBD1. Germline CDR1 and CDR2: SGHNT and YYREEE (reference sequence). Trimming removed 4 bases from V and 6 bases from J; junction bases left unmatched: 9. This CDR3 is built from 16 residues. For the CDR3, the DNA is TGTGCCAGCAGCCAAGGACAGGGGGTGGTGGCCGGGGAGCTGTTTTTT. Its protein is CASSQGQGVVAGELFF.

This clone was recorded only once. J is TRBJ2-1 and V is TRBV30, with 13 bases lining up with TRBD2. The V segment lost 3 bases and the J segment 8 bases; nucleotides outside the gene matches: 7. The CDR3 has 15 amino acids. The germline V gene encodes CDR1 GTSNPN and CDR2 SVGIG (reference sequence). The CDR3 sequence: CAWSPGTSGVDEQFF. The DNA for the CDR3 is TGTGCCTGGAGCCCCGGGACTAGCGGGGTGGATGAGCAGTTCTTC.

This CDR3 reads CAIWGLAGEGSGANVLTF. The CDR3 coding sequence is TGTGCCATCTGGGGACTAGCGGGAGAGGGCTCTGGGGCCAACGTCCTGACTTTC. This chain uses TRBV10-3 with TRBJ2-6, with TRBD2 matching over 14 bases. The CDR3 contains 18 residues. Germline-derived CDR1 and CDR2 are ENHRY and SYGVKD. Trimming at V came to 8 bases and at J to 0 bases, leaving 6 bases not matched to a gene.

V and J are TRBV9 and TRBJ1-1; 7 bases fit TRBD1. J lost 1 base, V lost 4 bases, and 7 bases had no gene match. Germline V gene sequence: CDR1 SGDLS, CDR2 YYNGEE. CDR3 length: 15 residues. The DNA for the CDR3 is TGTGCCAGCAGCCCCCGACAGGGATGGAACACTGAAGCTTTCTTT. Translated: CASSPRQGWNTEAFF.

This chain connects TRBV7-9 to TRBJ2-3, with D possibly TRBD2 on 5 matching bases. The CDR3 sequence is 15 residues long. Germline-derived CDR1 and CDR2 are SEHNR and FQNEAQ (reference sequence). The V and J ends lost 5 bases and 2 bases respectively, with 14 bases between them. The CDR3 loop is CASSHLTGFTDTQYF. CDR3 DNA sequence: TGTGCCAGCAGCCACTTAACGGGATTCACAGATACGCAGTATTTT.

The chain employs TRBV10-3 and TRBJ1-1; D is possibly TRBD1 (5 bases). Per the germline V gene, CDR1 is ENHRY and CDR2 is SYGVKD. Trimming cost V 4 bases and J 1 base, with 10 bases left between them. This CDR3 is 14 amino acids long. This CDR3 reads CAISAGRGNTEAFF. DNA for the CDR3: TGTGCCATCAGTGCGGGGCGGGGGAACACTGAAGCTTTCTTT.

The rearrangement links TRBV28 to TRBJ1-4, with 8 bases matching TRBD1. Germline values: CDR1 MDHEN, CDR2 SYDVKM. Trimming at V came to 3 bases and at J to 5 bases, leaving 5 bases not matched to a gene. The CDR3 is 15 amino acids. CDR3 in amino acids: CASSFLDRENEKLFF. CDR3 sequence (DNA): TGTGCCAGCAGTTTCCTGGACAGGGAAAATGAAAAACTGTTTTTT.

This chain uses TRBV5-1 with TRBJ1-2; 10 bases map to TRBD1. The V gene end was trimmed by 2 bases and the J gene end by 7 bases; junction bases not matched to a gene: 8. This CDR3 is built from 15 residues. Germline V CDR1 and CDR2: SGHRS, YFSETQ. Written as DNA, the CDR3 is TGCGCCAGCAGCTTATATGGGACAGGGGCCGGTGGCTACACCTTC. This sequence encodes CASSLYGTGAGGYTF.

This clone was found a few times. J is TRBJ1-1 and V is TRBV7-9; the D is unclear. Germline V gene sequence: CDR1 SEHNR, CDR2 FQNEAQ (reference sequence). This CDR3 region has 15 residues. V was pared by 0 bases and J by 5 bases, with 13 bases between. The CDR3 coding sequence is TGTGCCAGCAGCTTAGCGCTCGGGGAGGCTACTGAAGCTTTCTTT. It encodes CASSLALGEATEAFF.